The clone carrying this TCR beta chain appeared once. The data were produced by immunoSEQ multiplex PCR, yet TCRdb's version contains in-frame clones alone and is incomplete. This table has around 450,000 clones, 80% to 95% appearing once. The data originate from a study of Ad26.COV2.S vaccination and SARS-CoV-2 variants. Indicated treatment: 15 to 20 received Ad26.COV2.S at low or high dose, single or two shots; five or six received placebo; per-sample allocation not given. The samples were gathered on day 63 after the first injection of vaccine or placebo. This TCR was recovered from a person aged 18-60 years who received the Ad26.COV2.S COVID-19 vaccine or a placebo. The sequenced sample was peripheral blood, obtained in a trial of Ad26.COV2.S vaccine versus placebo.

The CDR3 region has the DNA TGTGCCACCAGCAGTAAGGGGGCTTTGACTGAAGCTTTCTTT. It is translated as CATSSKGALTEAFF. The chain has TRBV15 and TRBJ1-1; 7 nucleotides align to TRBD1. The CDR3 runs to 14 residues. Germline V CDR1 and CDR2: LNHNV, YYDKDF (reference sequence). With 3 bases clipped from V and 5 bases from J, the junction kept 6 bases outside the gene matches.